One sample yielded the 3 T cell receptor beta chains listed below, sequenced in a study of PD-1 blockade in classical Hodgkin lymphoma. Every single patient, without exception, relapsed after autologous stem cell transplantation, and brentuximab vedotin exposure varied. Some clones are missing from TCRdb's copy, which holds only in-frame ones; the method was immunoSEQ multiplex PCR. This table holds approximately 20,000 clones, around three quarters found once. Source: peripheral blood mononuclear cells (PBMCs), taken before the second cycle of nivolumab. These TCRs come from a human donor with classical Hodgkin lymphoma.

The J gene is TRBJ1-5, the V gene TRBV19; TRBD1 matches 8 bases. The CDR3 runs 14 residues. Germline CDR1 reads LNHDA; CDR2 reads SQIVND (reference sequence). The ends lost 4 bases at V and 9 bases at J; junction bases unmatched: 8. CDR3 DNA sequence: TGTGCCAGTAGTACCCGGGACAGGTTTTTGCCCCAGCATTTT. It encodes CASSTRDRFLPQHF.

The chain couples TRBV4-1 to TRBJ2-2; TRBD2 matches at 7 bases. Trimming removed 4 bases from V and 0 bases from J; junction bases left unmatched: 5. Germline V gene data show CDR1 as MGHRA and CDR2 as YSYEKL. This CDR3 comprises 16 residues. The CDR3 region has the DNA TGCGCCAGCAGCCCGCGACTAGCCTCGAACACCGGGGAGCTGTTTTTT. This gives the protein CASSPRLASNTGELFF.

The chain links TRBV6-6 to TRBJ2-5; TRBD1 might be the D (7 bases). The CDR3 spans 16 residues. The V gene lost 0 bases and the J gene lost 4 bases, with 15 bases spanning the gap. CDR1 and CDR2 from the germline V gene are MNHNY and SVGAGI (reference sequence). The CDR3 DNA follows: TGTGCCAGCAGTTACTCGTCGGGGGCAGGGGGAGAGACCCAGTACTTC. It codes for CASSYSSGAGGETQYF.